The 17 T cell receptor beta chains given below trace back to one sample, sequenced in a study of blood T cells in healthy people across ages. The second PCR ran roughly 7 to 12 cycles with a sample-barcoded 5' primer and J-beta primers. TCRdb itself ran the 5' RACE reads through MiXCR, one entry per CDR3 protein. The data hold roughly 1.5 million distinct CDR3 sequences, with approximately 39% observed a single time. The sample comprised blood. The receptors were sampled from a woman under 30 in good health.

This clonotype was recorded a few times. J is TRBJ2-1 and V is TRBV7-2, with TRBD2 matching over 11 bases. Germline loops: CDR1 SGHTA, CDR2 FQGNSA. CDR3 length: 15 amino acids. V dropped 6 bases and J dropped 4; count of bases not matched to a gene: 5. The CDR3 spells CASSGRLAGYNEQFF. The DNA for the CDR3 is TGTGCCAGCAGTGGGAGACTAGCGGGGTACAATGAGCAGTTCTTC.

This clonotype was detected a few times. The rearrangement links TRBV5-1 to TRBJ2-1, with D possibly TRBD2 on 5 matching bases. The CDR3 covers 16 residues. CDR1 is SGHRS and CDR2 is YFSETQ in the germline V gene. V lost 2 bases, J lost 0 bases, and 12 bases lay in between. In DNA, the CDR3 is TGCGCCAGCAGCTTTAATGTGGGGAGCTCCTACAATGAGCAGTTCTTC. Its translation: CASSFNVGSSYNEQFF.

This chain connects TRBV7-6 to TRBJ2-7, with 7 nucleotides matching TRBD1. Per the germline V gene, CDR1 is SGHVS and CDR2 is FNYEAQ. After removal of 3 bases from V and 3 bases from J, the junction contained 5 bases not matched to a gene. The CDR3 has 14 residues. This CDR3 is CASSLTGQFYEQYF. The DNA of the CDR3 is TGTGCCAGCAGCTTGACGGGACAGTTCTACGAGCAGTACTTC.

This clonotype was observed a few times. The chain carries TRBV5-1 and TRBJ2-3; possibly TRBD1 or TRBD2 for D (6 bases each). This CDR3 has 16 amino acids. The ends were cut back, 4 bases at V and 0 bases at J, with 15 bases in the middle. The V gene's germline CDR1 is SGHRS and CDR2 YFSETQ. CDR3 sequence reads: CASSGGLGASTDTQYF. CDR3 nucleotides: TGCGCCAGCAGCGGGGGACTGGGGGCTAGCACAGATACGCAGTATTTT.

The chain uses TRBV7-2 and TRBJ1-3; D gene ambiguous. V was pared by 6 bases and J by 0 bases, with 9 bases between. CDR1 is SGHTA, CDR2 FQGNSA, per germline. The CDR3 has 14 amino acids. DNA for the CDR3: TGTGCCAGCAGAGAGGGTGGCTCTGGAAACACCATATATTTT. It specifies CASREGGSGNTIYF.

This clonotype was observed a few times. V usage is TRBV7-9 and J usage is TRBJ1-1; 9 positions match TRBD1. The CDR3 consists of 17 residues. Germline V CDR1 and CDR2: SEHNR, FQNEAQ (reference sequence). V gave up 4 bases and J gave up 0 bases; unmatched junction bases: 9. CDR3 sequence: CASSWDREKWVNTEAFF. The CDR3 nucleotides read TGTGCCAGCAGCTGGGACAGGGAAAAGTGGGTGAACACTGAAGCTTTCTTT. Filled out from reference TRBV7-9 and TRBJ1-1, the complete variable domain reads DTGVSQNPRHKITKRGQNVTFRCDPISEHNRLYWYRQTLGQGPEFLTYFQNEAQLEKSRLLSDRFSAERPKGSFSTLEIQRTEQGDSAMYLCASSWDREKWVNTEAFFGQGTRLTVV.

The CDR3 DNA sequence: TGCAGTGCTAGAGTACCGGGGGTTAATGAGCAGTTCTTC. Its protein is CSARVPGVNEQFF. The chain employs TRBV20-1 and TRBJ2-1; the D gene is possibly TRBD2 (6 bases). Germline V gene sequence: CDR1 DFQATT, CDR2 SNEGSKA (reference sequence). Trimming cost V 1 base and J 7 bases, with 11 bases left between them. There are 13 residues in the CDR3.

This clonotype was detected only a few times. This rearrangement joins TRBV5-6 to TRBJ2-2, with TRBD2 as a possible D gene (6 bases). The CDR3 is made up of 15 amino acids. In germline, CDR1 is SGHDT, CDR2 YYEEEE. Trimming took 1 base from V and 1 from J, leaving 8 bases between them. The CDR3 sequence: CASSLPGVNTGELFF. For the CDR3, the DNA is TGTGCCAGCAGCTTGCCGGGGGTGAACACCGGGGAGCTGTTTTTT.

This clonotype has more than one count but fewer than ten. V and J are TRBV13 and TRBJ1-2; D unclear. Germline values: CDR1 PRHDT, CDR2 FYEKMQ (reference sequence). Trimming pared 7 bases from V and 8 bases from J, leaving 20 bases between. The CDR3 is 14 residues long. The CDR3: CASKKEGIVRGYTF. The CDR3 DNA sequence: TGTGCCAGCAAGAAGGAGGGAATTGTGAGAGGCTACACCTTC.

This clonotype was detected only a few times. This chain links TRBV29-1 with TRBJ1-2, with D unclear. V lost 4 bases and J 0 bases, leaving 6 bases between the germline ends. CDR1 and CDR2 from the germline V gene are SQVTM and ANQGSEA. The CDR3 is 12 residues long. The CDR3 region has the DNA TGCAGCGTTGTACCAACTAACTATGGCTACACCTTC. It yields the protein CSVVPTNYGYTF.

This clonotype appeared a few times. The chain employs TRBV20-1 and TRBJ1-5; no clear D gene. The length of the CDR3 is 12 residues. V dropped 1 base and J dropped 6 bases, with 7 bases sitting between them. Germline assignment: CDR1 DFQATT and CDR2 SNEGSKA (reference sequence). The CDR3 sequence: CSARGGSQPQHF. The CDR3 bases are TGCAGTGCTAGAGGGGGTTCTCAGCCCCAGCATTTT.

The chain uses TRBV29-1 and TRBJ2-3; D not resolved. The CDR3 has 13 amino acids. V was trimmed by 7 bases and J by 2 bases, leaving 13 bases between them. The germline gives CDR1 SQVTM, CDR2 ANQGSEA. The CDR3 region is CSARRSATDTQYF. The CDR3 region has the DNA TGCAGCGCCCGGCGGTCGGCCACAGATACGCAGTATTTT.

The V call is TRBV21-1, the J call TRBJ1-3. TRBV21-1 is noted as a pseudogene. The CDR3 totals 16 residues. The DNA of the CDR3 is TGTGCCAGCAGCAAAGCGTCTGCCAGTAACGGAAACACCATATATTTT. Amino acid sequence: CASSKASASNGNTIYF.

The J gene is TRBJ2-5, the V gene TRBV5-1; the match to TRBD1 covers 8 bases. With 3 bases clipped from V and 4 bases from J, the junction kept 11 bases outside the gene matches. Germline CDR1 SGHRS, CDR2 YFSETQ. CDR3 size: 16 residues. The CDR3 region has the DNA TGCGCCAGCAGCTCTAGGACAGGGCTCCCCATAGAGACCCAGTACTTC. Amino acid sequence: CASSSRTGLPIETQYF.

V and J are TRBV27 and TRBJ1-6; D is perhaps TRBD1 (5 bases). CDR3 length equals 16 residues. CDR1 and CDR2 (germline): MNHEY, SMNVEV (reference sequence). With 5 bases removed from V and 7 bases from J, the gap between germline ends came to 18 bases. For the CDR3, the DNA is TGTGCCAGCAGTGTACTCCTACGGGGGAACAATTCACCCCTCCACTTT. This translates into CASSVLLRGNNSPLHF.

This clonotype was observed a handful of times. J is TRBJ2-1 and V is TRBV27, with 7 nucleotides matching TRBD2. Germline CDR1 and CDR2: MNHEY and SMNVEV (reference sequence). With 3 bases clipped from V and 0 bases from J, the junction kept 11 bases outside the gene matches. The CDR3 length is 18 residues. The DNA of the CDR3 is TGTGCCAGCAGTTTGGGACTAAAGCGGGGAAGCTCCTACAATGAGCAGTTCTTC. Translated: CASSLGLKRGSSYNEQFF.

This clonotype was seen a single time. One junction end does not reproduce the germline sequence, and a read error may be involved. The chain employs TRBV4-1 and TRBJ1-2, with 10 bases that match TRBD1. Germline assignment: CDR1 MGHRA and CDR2 YSYEKL. The length of the CDR3 is 16 residues. CDR3 in amino acids: CASSQDVRTGGYGYTF. CDR3 nucleotides: TGCGCCAGCAGCCAAGATGTGAGGACAGGGGGGTATGGCTACACTTTC.